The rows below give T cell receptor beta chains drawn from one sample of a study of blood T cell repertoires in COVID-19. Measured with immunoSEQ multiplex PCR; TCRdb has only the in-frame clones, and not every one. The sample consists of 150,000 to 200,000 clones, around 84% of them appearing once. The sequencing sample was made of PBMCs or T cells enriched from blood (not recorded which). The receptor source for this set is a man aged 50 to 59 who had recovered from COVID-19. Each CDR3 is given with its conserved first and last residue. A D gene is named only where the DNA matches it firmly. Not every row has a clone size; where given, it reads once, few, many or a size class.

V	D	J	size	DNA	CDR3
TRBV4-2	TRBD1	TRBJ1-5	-	TGTGCCAGCAGCCAAGAGACAGGGGTACAGCCCCAGCATTTT	CASSQETGVQPQHF
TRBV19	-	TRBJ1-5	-	TGTGCCAGTAGGCCTGGGGGGACCAACGGGAATCAGCCCCAGCATTTT	CASRPGGTNGNQPQHF
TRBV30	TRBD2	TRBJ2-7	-	TGTGCCTGGAGTGCCCTAGCGGGGCACCTCGCCGAGCAGTACTTC	CAWSALAGHLAEQYF
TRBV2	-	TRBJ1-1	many	TGTGCCAGCAGTGTGCGGAACGGCGCTGAAGCTTTCTTT	CASSVRNGAEAFF
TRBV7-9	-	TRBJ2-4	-	TGTGCCAGTGCTCGGGGTTCGCGGGACATTCAGTACTTC	CASARGSRDIQYF
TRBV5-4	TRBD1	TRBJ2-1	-	TGTGCCAGCAGACCCCAGGGGGCTGTTAGGGGATACAATGAGCAGTTCTTC	CASRPQGAVRGYNEQFF
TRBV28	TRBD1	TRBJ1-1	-	TGTGCCAGCACCTCGGCAGGGGGTCACACTGAAGCTTTCTTT	CASTSAGGHTEAFF
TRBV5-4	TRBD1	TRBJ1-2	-	TGTGCCAGCAGCTGGGACAGGGCACACTATGGCTACACCTTC	CASSWDRAHYGYTF
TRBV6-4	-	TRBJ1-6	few	TGTGCCAGCAGTGGCGGGACCGGTAATAATTCACCCCTCCACTTT	CASSGGTGNNSPLHF
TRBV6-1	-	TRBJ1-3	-	TGTGCCAGCAGTGAGAGGGCAGCTGGAAACACCATATATTTT	CASSERAAGNTIYF
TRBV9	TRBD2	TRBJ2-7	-	TGTGCCAGCAGCCCCGGGGGGGGAACCTACGAGCAGTACTTC	CASSPGGGTYEQYF
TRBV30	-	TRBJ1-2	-	TGTGCCTGGAGTGTGGGCAGAAACTATGGCTACACCTTC	CAWSVGRNYGYTF
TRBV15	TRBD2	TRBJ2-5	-	TGTGCCACCAGCGGATCCCTCGGGAGGGGAGTGGGTGAGACCCAGTACTTC	CATSGSLGRGVGETQYF
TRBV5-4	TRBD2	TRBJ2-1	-	TGTGCCAGCAGCTTGGAGCCTAGCGGGGACAATGAGCAGTTCTTC	CASSLEPSGDNEQFF
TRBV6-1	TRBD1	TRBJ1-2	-	TGTGCCAGCAGTGAAGCGCTGGGGGACAGGGGCGACTATGGCTACACCTTC	CASSEALGDRGDYGYTF
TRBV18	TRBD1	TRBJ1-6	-	TGTGCCAGCTCTCCGGGACAGAGCTCCTATAATTCACCCCTCCACTTT	CASSPGQSSYNSPLHF
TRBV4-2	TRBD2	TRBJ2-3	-	TGTGCCAGCAGCCAAGATCGACGGGGGGGCTCAGATACGCAGTATTTT	CASSQDRRGGSDTQYF
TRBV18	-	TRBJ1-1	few	TGTGCCAGCTCTCTAGAGGGTTCAGGTTCTCTGAACACTGAAGCTTTCTTT	CASSLEGSGSLNTEAFF
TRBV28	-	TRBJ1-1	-	TGTGCCAGCAGTTTCAGGATGGAAGCTTTCTTT	CASSFRMEAFF
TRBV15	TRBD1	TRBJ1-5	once	TGTGCCACCAGCAGGTCATTGACAGGGAATCAGCCCCAGCATTTT	CATSRSLTGNQPQHF
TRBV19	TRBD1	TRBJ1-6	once	TGTGCCAGTAGTTCGACAGGGAATAATTCACCCCTCCACTTT	CASSSTGNNSPLHF
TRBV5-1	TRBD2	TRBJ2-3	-	TGCGCCAGCAGCCCGAGCGGTAGCGGGGGTGGCACAGATACGCAGTATTTT	CASSPSGSGGGTDTQYF
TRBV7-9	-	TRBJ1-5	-	TGTGCCAGCAGCCAGACAGGTGTTCAGCCCCAGCATTTT	CASSQTGVQPQHF
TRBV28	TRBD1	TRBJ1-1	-	TGTGCCAGCAGTAACAGGGGGGGGACTGAAGCTTTCTTT	CASSNRGGTEAFF
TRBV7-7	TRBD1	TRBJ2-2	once	TGTGCTAGCACAGGGGGGAACACCGGGGAGCTGTTTTTT	CASTGGNTGELFF
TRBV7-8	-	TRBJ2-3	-	TGTGCCAGCAGCTTTCAGGGCTACCCAGATACGCAGTATTTT	CASSFQGYPDTQYF
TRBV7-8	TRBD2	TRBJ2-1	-	TGTGCCAGCAGCTGGGGACTAGCGGCCTACAATGAGCAGTTCTTC	CASSWGLAAYNEQFF
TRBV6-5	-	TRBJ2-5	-	TGTGCCAGCATGAGGGCGGAGGGACGAAAGACCCAGTACTTC	CASMRAEGRKTQYF
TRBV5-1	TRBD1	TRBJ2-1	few	TGCGCCAGCAGCCCCCGGACAGGGGGCAATGAGCAGTTCTTC	CASSPRTGGNEQFF
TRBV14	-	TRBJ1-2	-	TGTGCCAGCAGCCGACTCCTGTCCTATGGCTACACCTTC	CASSRLLSYGYTF
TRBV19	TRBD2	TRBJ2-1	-	TGTGCCAGTAGTATAGTACGAACTAGCGGGACCTACAATGAGCAGTTCTTC	CASSIVRTSGTYNEQFF
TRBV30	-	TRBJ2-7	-	TGTGCCTGGAGCGCAAGGGGAAGGAGCTCCTACGAGCAGTACTTC	CAWSARGRSSYEQYF
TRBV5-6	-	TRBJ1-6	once	TGTGCCAGCAGCTTGCAGGGCTCCTATAATTCACCCCTCCACTTT	CASSLQGSYNSPLHF
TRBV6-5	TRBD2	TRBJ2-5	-	TGTGCCAGCAGACTTGGTAGCGGGGGAGAGACCCAGTACTTC	CASRLGSGGETQYF